This T cell receptor (beta chain) comes out of a study of read filtering for tumor transcriptome and immune sequencing. About the research overall: IR-seq gave about 3.5 to 11 million TCR reads per sample; RNA-seq gave about 75 to 1,300.

This library used roughly 0.4 ug RNA and molecular barcoded adaptors spanning alpha/delta and beta/gamma chains. TCRdb reprocessed the reads via MiXCR and lists one record per CDR3 protein. The sample includes about 130,000 distinct CDR3 sequences, roughly an eighth of them seen just once. General study points: The CD138-negative fraction was mixed bone marrow immune cells, not pure T cells.

At the time of active disease, bone marrow was collected from every patient. The table lists this clonotype with many counts. Its specificity is not known. This receptor was identified in a donor aged 40 or over with multiple myeloma. The specimen sequenced was a population of CD138-negative cells sorted from bone marrow.

CDR3 bases: TGTGCCAGCAGCTTAGACAGGCGCCTTATAGATACGCAGTATTTT. This codes for CASSLDRRLIDTQYF. The chain has TRBV7-9 and TRBJ2-3, with a tentative D call TRBD1 (5 bases). V dropped 1 base and J dropped 5 bases, with 13 bases sitting between them. Germline loops: CDR1 SEHNR, CDR2 FQNEAQ (reference sequence). CDR3 length equals 15 residues.